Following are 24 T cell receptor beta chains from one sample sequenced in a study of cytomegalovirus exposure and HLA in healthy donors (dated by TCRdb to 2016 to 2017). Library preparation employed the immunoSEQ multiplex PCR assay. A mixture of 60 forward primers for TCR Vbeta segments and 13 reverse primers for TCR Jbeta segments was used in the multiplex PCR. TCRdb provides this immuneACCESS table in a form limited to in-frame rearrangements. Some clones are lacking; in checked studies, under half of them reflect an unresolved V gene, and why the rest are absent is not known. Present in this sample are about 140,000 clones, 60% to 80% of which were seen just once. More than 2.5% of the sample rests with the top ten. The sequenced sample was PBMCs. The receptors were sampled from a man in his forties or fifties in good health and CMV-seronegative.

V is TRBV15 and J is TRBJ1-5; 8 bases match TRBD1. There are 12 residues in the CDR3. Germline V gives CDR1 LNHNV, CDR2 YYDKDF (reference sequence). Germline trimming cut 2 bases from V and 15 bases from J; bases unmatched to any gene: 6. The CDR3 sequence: CATSRPGGQGHF. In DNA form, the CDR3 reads TGTGCCACCAGCAGACCCGGTGGACAGGGGCATTTT.

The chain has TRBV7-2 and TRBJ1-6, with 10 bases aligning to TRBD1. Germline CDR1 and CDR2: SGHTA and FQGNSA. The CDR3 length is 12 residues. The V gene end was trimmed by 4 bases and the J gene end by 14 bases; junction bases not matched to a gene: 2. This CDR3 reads CASSWTGGSLHF. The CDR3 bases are TGTGCCAGCAGCTGGACAGGGGGTTCCCTCCACTTT.

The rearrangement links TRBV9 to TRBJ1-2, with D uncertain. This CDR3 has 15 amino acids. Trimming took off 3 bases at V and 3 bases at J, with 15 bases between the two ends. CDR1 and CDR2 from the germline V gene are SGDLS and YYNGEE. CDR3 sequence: CASSDKKVGHYGYTF. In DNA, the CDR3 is TGTGCCAGCAGCGACAAAAAGGTGGGCCACTATGGCTACACCTTC.

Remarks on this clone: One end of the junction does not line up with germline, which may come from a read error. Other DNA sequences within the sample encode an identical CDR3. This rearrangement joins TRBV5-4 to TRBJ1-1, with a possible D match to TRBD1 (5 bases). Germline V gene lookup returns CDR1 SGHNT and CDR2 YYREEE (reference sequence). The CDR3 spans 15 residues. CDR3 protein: CASSLGGGGYTEAFF. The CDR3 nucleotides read TGTGCTAGCAGCTTGGGCGGGGGAGGTTACACTGAAGCTTTCTTT.

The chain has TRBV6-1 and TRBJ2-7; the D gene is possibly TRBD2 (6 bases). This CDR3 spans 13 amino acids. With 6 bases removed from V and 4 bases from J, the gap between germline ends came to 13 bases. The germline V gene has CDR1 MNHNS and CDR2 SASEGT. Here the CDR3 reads CASSKDYPYEQYF. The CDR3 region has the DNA TGTGCCAGCAGCAAGGACTACCCTTACGAGCAGTACTTC.

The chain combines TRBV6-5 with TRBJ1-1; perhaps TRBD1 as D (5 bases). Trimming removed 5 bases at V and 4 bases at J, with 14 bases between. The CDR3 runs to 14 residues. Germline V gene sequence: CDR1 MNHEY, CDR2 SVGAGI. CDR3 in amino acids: CASSVNFGGTEAFF. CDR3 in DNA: TGTGCCAGCAGTGTTAACTTCGGGGGCACTGAAGCTTTCTTT.

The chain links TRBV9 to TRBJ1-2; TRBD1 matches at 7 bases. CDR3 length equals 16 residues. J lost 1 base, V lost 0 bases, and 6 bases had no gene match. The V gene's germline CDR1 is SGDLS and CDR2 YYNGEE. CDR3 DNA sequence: TGTGCCAGCAGCGTAGGGGACAGCTCATTTAACTATGGCTACACCTTC. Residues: CASSVGDSSFNYGYTF. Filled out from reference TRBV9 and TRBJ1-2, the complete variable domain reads DSGVTQTPKHLITATGQRVTLRCSPRSGDLSVYWYQQSLDQGLQFLIQYYNGEERAKGNILERFSAQQFPDLHSELNLSSLELGDSALYFCASSVGDSSFNYGYTFGSGTRLTVV.

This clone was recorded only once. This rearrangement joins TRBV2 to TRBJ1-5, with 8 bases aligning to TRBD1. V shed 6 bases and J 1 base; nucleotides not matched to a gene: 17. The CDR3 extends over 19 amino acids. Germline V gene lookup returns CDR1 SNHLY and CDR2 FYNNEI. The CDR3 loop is CASSRPRQGSAVSNQPQHF. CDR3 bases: TGTGCCAGCAGCCGACCACGACAGGGGTCAGCTGTGAGCAATCAGCCCCAGCATTTT. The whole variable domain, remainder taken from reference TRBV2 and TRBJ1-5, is EPEVTQTPSHQVTQMGQEVILRCVPISNHLYFYWYRQILGQKVEFLVSFYNNEISEKSEIFDDQFSVERPDGSNFTLKIRSTKLEDSAMYFCASSRPRQGSAVSNQPQHFGDGTRLSIL.

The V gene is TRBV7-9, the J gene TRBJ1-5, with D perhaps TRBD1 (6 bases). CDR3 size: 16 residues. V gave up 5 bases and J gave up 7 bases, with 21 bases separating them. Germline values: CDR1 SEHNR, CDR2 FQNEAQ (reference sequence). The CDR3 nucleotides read TGTGCCAGCAGCCCGGGTGTGGGGGGGCCAGGGCAGCCCCAGCATTTT. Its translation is CASSPGVGGPGQPQHF.

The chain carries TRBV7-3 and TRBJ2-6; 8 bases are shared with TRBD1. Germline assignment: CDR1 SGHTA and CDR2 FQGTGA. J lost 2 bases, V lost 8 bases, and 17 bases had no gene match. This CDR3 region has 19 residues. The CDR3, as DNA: TGTGCCAGCCATTTAGGACAGGGCAAGGGTCGCCCTGGGGCCAACGTCCTGACTTTC. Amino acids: CASHLGQGKGRPGANVLTF.

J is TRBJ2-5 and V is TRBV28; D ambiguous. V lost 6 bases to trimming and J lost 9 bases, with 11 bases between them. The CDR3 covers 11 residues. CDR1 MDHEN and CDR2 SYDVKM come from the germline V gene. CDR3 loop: CASSPREAQYF. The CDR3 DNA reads TGTGCCAGCAGCCCGCGCGAGGCCCAGTACTTC.

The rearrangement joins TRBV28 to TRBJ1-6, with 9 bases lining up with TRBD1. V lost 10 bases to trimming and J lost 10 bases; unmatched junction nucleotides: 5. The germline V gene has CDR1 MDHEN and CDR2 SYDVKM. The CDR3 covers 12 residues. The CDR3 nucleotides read TGTGCCACCGGGACAGGGTGGTCACCCCTCCACTTT. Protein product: CATGTGWSPLHF.

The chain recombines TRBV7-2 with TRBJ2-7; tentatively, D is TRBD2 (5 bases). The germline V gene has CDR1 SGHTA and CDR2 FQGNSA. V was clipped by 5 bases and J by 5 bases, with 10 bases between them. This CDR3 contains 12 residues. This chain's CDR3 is CASSPPGNEQYF. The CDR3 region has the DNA TGTGCCAGCAGCCCCCCGGGAAACGAGCAGTACTTC.

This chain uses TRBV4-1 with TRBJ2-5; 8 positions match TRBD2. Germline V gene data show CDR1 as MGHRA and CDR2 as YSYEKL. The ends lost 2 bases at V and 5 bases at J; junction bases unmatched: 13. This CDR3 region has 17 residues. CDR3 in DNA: TGCGCCAGCAGCCAACCCTTCGGGAGGGGCGCTAGGGAGACCCAGTACTTC. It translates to CASSQPFGRGARETQYF.

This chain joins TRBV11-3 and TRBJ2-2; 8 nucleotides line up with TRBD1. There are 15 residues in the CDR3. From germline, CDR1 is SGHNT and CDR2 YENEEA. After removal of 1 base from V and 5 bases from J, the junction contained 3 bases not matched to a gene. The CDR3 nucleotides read TGTGCCAGCAGCTTAGGGACAGGGAGGACCGGGGAGCTGTTTTTT. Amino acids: CASSLGTGRTGELFF.

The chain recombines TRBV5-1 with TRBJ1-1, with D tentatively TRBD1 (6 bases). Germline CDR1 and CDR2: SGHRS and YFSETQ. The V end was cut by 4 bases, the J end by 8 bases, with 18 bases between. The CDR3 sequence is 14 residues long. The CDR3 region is CASSPAVEGTEAFF. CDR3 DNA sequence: TGCGCCAGCAGCCCAGCGGTGGAAGGGACAGAAGCTTTCTTT.

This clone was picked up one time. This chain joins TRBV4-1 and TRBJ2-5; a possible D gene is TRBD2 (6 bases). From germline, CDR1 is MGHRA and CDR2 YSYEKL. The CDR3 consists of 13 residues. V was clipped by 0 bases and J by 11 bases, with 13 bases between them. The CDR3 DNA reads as TGCGCCAGCAGCCAAGACGAGGGACTGGTGCAGTACTTC. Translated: CASSQDEGLVQYF.

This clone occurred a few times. The CDR3 here is CASSQATGQGRGYTF. DNA of the CDR3: TGCGCCAGCAGCCAAGCCACGGGACAGGGACGGGGCTACACCTTC. The chain carries TRBV4-1 and TRBJ1-2, with 9 nucleotides matching TRBD1. The CDR3 contains 15 residues. The V and J ends lost 1 base and 8 bases, in that order; junction bases with no gene match: 8. Germline-derived CDR1 and CDR2 are MGHRA and YSYEKL.

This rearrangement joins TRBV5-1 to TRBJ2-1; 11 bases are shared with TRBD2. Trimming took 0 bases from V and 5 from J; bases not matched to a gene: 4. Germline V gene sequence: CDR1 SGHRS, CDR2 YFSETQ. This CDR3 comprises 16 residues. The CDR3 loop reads CASSLELAGVNNEQFF. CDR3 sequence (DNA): TGCGCCAGCAGCTTGGAACTAGCGGGGGTAAACAATGAGCAGTTCTTC. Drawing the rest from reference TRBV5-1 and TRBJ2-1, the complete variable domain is KAGVTQTPRYLIKTRGQQVTLSCSPISGHRSVSWYQQTPGQGLQFLFEYFSETQRNKGNFPGRFSGRQFSNSRSEMNVSTLELGDSALYLCASSLELAGVNNEQFFGPGTRLTVL.

CDR3 sequence (DNA): TGCGCCAGCAGCCAAGTTTCCGGGGGGGCCATATATGAGCAGTTCTTC. Residues: CASSQVSGGAIYEQFF. The chain recombines TRBV4-1 with TRBJ2-1, with TRBD2 matching 8 bases. The CDR3 sequence is 16 residues long. Germline lookup yields CDR1 MGHRA and CDR2 YSYEKL. Germline trimming cut 1 base from V and 8 bases from J; bases unmatched to any gene: 10.

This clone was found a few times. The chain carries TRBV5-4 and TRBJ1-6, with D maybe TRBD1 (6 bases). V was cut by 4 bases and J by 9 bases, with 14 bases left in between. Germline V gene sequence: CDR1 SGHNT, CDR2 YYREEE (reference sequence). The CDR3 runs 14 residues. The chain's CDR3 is CASSARQEVSPLHF. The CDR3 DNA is TGTGCCAGCAGCGCCAGACAGGAAGTTTCACCCCTCCACTTT.

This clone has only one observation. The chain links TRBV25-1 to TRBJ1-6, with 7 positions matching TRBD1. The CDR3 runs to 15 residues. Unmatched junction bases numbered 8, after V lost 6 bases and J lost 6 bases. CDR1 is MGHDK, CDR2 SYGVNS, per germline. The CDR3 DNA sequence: TGTGCCAGCAGGCCCCGGGACAGACCTAATTCACCCCTCCACTTT. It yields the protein CASRPRDRPNSPLHF.

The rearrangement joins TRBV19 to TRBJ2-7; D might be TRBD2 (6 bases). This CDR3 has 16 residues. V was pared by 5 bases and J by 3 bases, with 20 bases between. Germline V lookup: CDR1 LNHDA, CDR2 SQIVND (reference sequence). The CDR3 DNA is TGTGCCAGTAGTCCCGGGTACGACCCCGGGGGCTACGAGCAGTACTTC. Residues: CASSPGYDPGGYEQYF.

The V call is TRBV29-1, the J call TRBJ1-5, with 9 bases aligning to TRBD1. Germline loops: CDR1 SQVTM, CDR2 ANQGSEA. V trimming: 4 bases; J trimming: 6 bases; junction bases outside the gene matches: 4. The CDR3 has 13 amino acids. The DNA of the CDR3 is TGCAGCGTTGGGACAGGGGTGGGTCAGCCCCAGCATTTT. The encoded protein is CSVGTGVGQPQHF. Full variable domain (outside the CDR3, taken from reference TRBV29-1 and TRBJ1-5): SAVISQKPSRDICQRGTSLTIQCQVDSQVTMMFWYRQQPGQSLTLIATANQGSEATYESGFVIDKFPISRPNLTFSTLTVSNMSPEDSSIYLCSVGTGVGQPQHFGDGTRLSIL.